This T cell receptor beta chain was recorded in a study of sequential checkpoint blockade in melanoma. The CDR3 runs to 18 residues. V lost 1 base, J lost 3 bases, and 7 bases stayed unmatched. Germline-derived CDR1 and CDR2 are LNHNV and YYDKDF (reference sequence). Stated treatment: randomized to nivolumab then ipilimumab (arm A) or the reverse (arm B). From thawed PBMCs, live CD3+CD8+ cells negative for CD19 and CD56 were sorted. Sequencing used immunoSEQ multiplex PCR; TCRdb keeps in-frame clones, though not all of them. The table lists some 25,000 clones, about 72% of them singletons. The clonotype comes from a human donor with melanoma. The source was CD8+ T cells sorted from blood (inferred from file names), collected from a patient given nivolumab and ipilimumab in sequence. This rearrangement joins TRBV15 to TRBJ2-1; 12 bases are shared with TRBD2. CDR3 in amino acids: CATSRGLAGGPYYNEQFF. The CDR3, as DNA: TGTGCCACCAGCAGAGGGCTAGCGGGGGGGCCCTACTACAATGAGCAGTTCTTC.